These 20 T cell receptor beta chains were sequenced from one sample in a study of CD8 T cells in Susac syndrome (dated by TCRdb to between 2018 and 2020). Library preparation was by the immunoSEQ multiplex PCR assay. RNA was extracted with the RNeasy kit and 0.5 to 1 ug was reverse transcribed using random hexamers. TCRdb reanalyzed the raw reads on its own, using fastp at Q25 for trimming and MiXCR for clone calling, and kept in-frame beta chains. Rows merge per CDR3 protein into single entries with the most common DNA and genes. The sample profile shows 250,000 to 300,000 distinct CDR3 sequences; 89% of them were found once. Around 0.18% of the sample comes from the top ten. The sequenced material came from CD8+ T cells from PBMCs. The receptors shown here come from a human donor with multiple sclerosis.

The chain recombines TRBV11-2 with TRBJ2-7; D unclear. Per the germline V gene, CDR1 is SGHAT and CDR2 is FQNNGV. V lost 3 bases, J lost 6 bases, and 12 bases lay in between. The CDR3 runs 13 residues. DNA of the CDR3: TGTGCCAGCAGCTTGGACCATTCCGCCGAGCAGTACTTC. Translated, it gives CASSLDHSAEQYF.

The table lists this clonotype with a count of one. The chain uses TRBV9 and TRBJ2-7; 9 positions agree with TRBD1. Looked up from germline, CDR1 is SGDLS and CDR2 is YYNGEE. The CDR3 sequence is 16 residues long. V was pared by 3 bases and J by 5 bases, with 12 bases of the junction left unmatched. CDR3 residues: CASSAEGGRQGDEQYF. The CDR3 nucleotides are TGTGCCAGCAGCGCCGAGGGCGGGCGACAGGGGGACGAGCAGTACTTC. Full variable domain (outside the CDR3, taken from reference TRBV9 and TRBJ2-7): DSGVTQTPKHLITATGQRVTLRCSPRSGDLSVYWYQQSLDQGLQFLIQYYNGEERAKGNILERFSAQQFPDLHSELNLSSLELGDSALYFCASSAEGGRQGDEQYFGPGTRLTVT.

This rearrangement joins TRBV29-1 to TRBJ2-1, with D perhaps matching TRBD1 (6 bases). This CDR3 is 12 amino acids long. The germline CDR1 and CDR2 sequences are SQVTM and ANQGSEA. Trimming pared 0 bases from V and 9 bases from J, leaving 9 bases between. The CDR3 DNA sequence: TGCAGCGTTGAAGAGACAGGAGGTGAGCAGTTCTTC. It yields the protein CSVEETGGEQFF.

The gene calls are TRBV28 and TRBJ2-1; D perhaps matches TRBD1 (5 bases). CDR3 length: 17 amino acids. V was clipped by 5 bases and J by 0 bases, with 17 bases between them. Germline V gene lookup returns CDR1 MDHEN and CDR2 SYDVKM. CDR3 coding DNA: TGTGCCAGCAGTCTCCGATATGACAGACGCTCCTACAATGAGCAGTTCTTC. Translation gives CASSLRYDRRSYNEQFF.

The chain carries TRBV20-1 and TRBJ2-7; D uncertain. Trimming took off 0 bases at V and 3 bases at J, with 12 bases between the two ends. The CDR3 contains 14 residues. Germline CDR1 DFQATT, CDR2 SNEGSKA (reference sequence). The CDR3 loop reads CSARDEASSYEQYF. The CDR3 DNA follows: TGCAGTGCTAGAGATGAGGCTAGTAGCTACGAGCAGTACTTC.

J is TRBJ2-7 and V is TRBV3-1; 8 bases are a match to TRBD1. This CDR3 has 14 residues. The germline V gene has CDR1 LGHDT and CDR2 YNNKEL (reference sequence). After removal of 4 bases from V and 5 bases from J, the junction contained 7 bases not matched to a gene. CDR3 sequence reads: CASSPYRGSNEQYF. For the CDR3, the DNA is TGTGCCAGCAGCCCTTACAGGGGGTCAAACGAGCAGTACTTC.

The chain combines TRBV18 with TRBJ2-1; weak D call: TRBD1 (5 bases). The V and J ends lost 3 bases and 7 bases respectively, with 16 bases between them. CDR1 and CDR2 from the germline V gene are KGHSH and LQKENI. This CDR3 contains 15 residues. The CDR3 here is CASSPGGWGDNEQFF. Here the CDR3 DNA reads TGTGCCAGCTCACCTGGTGGGTGGGGCGATAATGAGCAGTTCTTC.

This clonotype was detected once. This chain links TRBV19 with TRBJ1-5, with D perhaps matching TRBD1 (6 bases). Germline values: CDR1 LNHDA, CDR2 SQIVND (reference sequence). V was cut by 3 bases and J by 5 bases, with 17 bases left in between. The CDR3 extends over 16 amino acids. CDR3 loop: CASSIGGRGFHQPQHF. Written as DNA, the CDR3 is TGTGCCAGTAGTATTGGCGGCAGGGGATTTCATCAGCCCCAGCATTTT.

The gene calls are TRBV2 and TRBJ2-7, with 9 bases identical to TRBD2. The CDR3 loop spans 15 amino acids. Losses at the gene ends were 7 bases for V and 5 bases for J; bases not matched to a gene: 12. Germline V gene lookup returns CDR1 SNHLY and CDR2 FYNNEI. CDR3 sequence: CASMSSGVVVHEQYF. CDR3 sequence (DNA): TGTGCCAGCATGTCTAGCGGGGTAGTGGTCCACGAGCAGTACTTC. Complete variable domain (other parts from reference TRBV2 and TRBJ2-7): EPEVTQTPSHQVTQMGQEVILRCVPISNHLYFYWYRQILGQKVEFLVSFYNNEISEKSEIFDDQFSVERPDGSNFTLKIRSTKLEDSAMYFCASMSSGVVVHEQYFGPGTRLTVT.

V and J are TRBV6-1 and TRBJ2-1; 7 bases align to TRBD1. This CDR3 has 14 amino acids. V shed 5 bases and J 3 bases; nucleotides not matched to a gene: 4. Germline CDR1 and CDR2: MNHNS and SASEGT. The CDR3 loop reads CASSNRDSYNEQFF. The DNA of the CDR3 is TGTGCCAGCAGTAACCGGGACAGCTACAATGAGCAGTTCTTC.

The chain joins TRBV19 to TRBJ2-2, with 8 bases fitting TRBD2. CDR1 and CDR2 (germline): LNHDA, SQIVND (reference sequence). This CDR3 has 15 residues. V dropped 7 bases and J dropped 1; count of bases not matched to a gene: 5. DNA for the CDR3: TGTGCCAGTATCAATAGCGGGGTGAACACCGGGGAGCTGTTTTTT. Its protein is CASINSGVNTGELFF.

The chain combines TRBV27 with TRBJ1-2, with a possible D match to TRBD1 (6 bases). The germline gives CDR1 MNHEY, CDR2 SMNVEV (reference sequence). There are 14 residues in the CDR3. Deletions cut 6 bases from V and 2 bases from J, with 13 bases between. The CDR3 spells CASSSDRKNYGYTF. DNA for the CDR3: TGTGCCAGCAGCTCCGACAGGAAAAACTATGGCTACACCTTC.

The chain couples TRBV10-3 to TRBJ2-5; 16 bases line up with TRBD2. The CDR3 has 24 residues. Trimming cost V 10 bases and J 1 base; bases outside gene matches: 30. Per germline, CDR1 ENHRY and CDR2 SYGVKD. Here the CDR3 reads CASGGGLTHSPGLAGGRPQETQYF. The DNA of the CDR3 is TGTGCCAGCGGGGGAGGTCTGACTCACTCTCCGGGACTAGCGGGAGGGCGCCCCCAAGAGACCCAGTACTTC.

The chain uses TRBV27 and TRBJ2-1; 11 positions match TRBD2. V shed 7 bases, J shed 5 bases, and the junction held 7 bases outside the gene matches. Germline CDR1 and CDR2: MNHEY and SMNVEV (reference sequence). The CDR3 spans 15 residues. CDR3 bases: TGTGCCAGCACTCGAGGGACTAGCGGCAACAATGAGCAGTTCTTC. Translated, it gives CASTRGTSGNNEQFF.

The chain links TRBV6-2 or TRBV6-3 to TRBJ2-1, with TRBD2 matching 11 bases. The V gene end was trimmed by 5 bases and the J gene end by 6 bases; junction bases not matched to a gene: 6. The V gene's germline CDR1 is MNHEY and CDR2 SVGEGT. The length of the CDR3 is 15 residues. The CDR3 bases are TGTGCCAGCAGTATTAGCGGGGGGGCGAGCAATGAGCAGTTCTTC. It specifies CASSISGGASNEQFF.

The chain uses TRBV11-2 and TRBJ2-3, with D perhaps assigned TRBD1 or TRBD2 (6 bases each). The CDR3 runs 18 residues. V dropped 0 bases and J dropped 1 base, with 17 bases sitting between them. The germline V gene encodes CDR1 SGHAT and CDR2 FQNNGV. CDR3 sequence reads: CASSLEVSGAVGTDTQYF. Written as DNA, the CDR3 is TGTGCCAGCAGCTTAGAGGTTTCGGGGGCCGTTGGCACAGATACGCAGTATTTT. The whole variable domain, remainder taken from reference TRBV11-2 and TRBJ2-3, is EAGVAQSPRYKIIEKRQSVAFWCNPISGHATLYWYQQILGQGPKLLIQFQNNGVVDDSQLPKDRFSAERLKGVDSTLKIQPAKLEDSAVYLCASSLEVSGAVGTDTQYFGPGTRLTVL.

The V gene is TRBV20-1, the J gene TRBJ2-1; D may be TRBD2 (6 bases). The CDR3 consists of 17 residues. The ends were cut back, 0 bases at V and 2 bases at J, with 17 bases in the middle. Germline CDR1 reads DFQATT; CDR2 reads SNEGSKA (reference sequence). CDR3 in DNA: TGCAGTGCTAGAGATTGGGGAAGCGGGCATCCCTACAATGAGCAGTTCTTC. Amino acids: CSARDWGSGHPYNEQFF.

For this clonotype: Relative to the germline gene, one junction end is altered; a read error may explain this. The chain employs TRBV10-3 and TRBJ2-3; weak D call: TRBD1 (6 bases). This CDR3 has 16 amino acids. The germline CDR1 and CDR2 sequences are ENHRY and SYGVKD. The CDR3 is CAISESISIRTDTHYF. The CDR3 DNA is TGTGCCATCAGTGAGTCGATTTCAATTAGGACAGATACGCACTATTTT.

The chain links TRBV6-5 to TRBJ2-1; possibly TRBD2 for D (6 bases). Trimming removed 5 bases from V and 4 bases from J, with 9 bases in between. CDR3 size: 13 residues. Germline-derived CDR1 and CDR2 are MNHEY and SVGAGI. The CDR3 loop reads CASSRDLYNEQFF. Here the CDR3 DNA reads TGTGCCAGCAGTAGGGACTTATACAATGAGCAGTTCTTC.

The chain employs TRBV27 and TRBJ1-5; a possible D gene is TRBD1 (6 bases). This CDR3 is built from 16 residues. Trimming took off 0 bases at V and 4 bases at J, with 13 bases between the two ends. Germline CDR1 MNHEY, CDR2 SMNVEV (reference sequence). This chain's CDR3 is CASSLSAGEANQPQHF. The CDR3 DNA reads TGTGCCAGCAGTTTATCGGCAGGGGAGGCTAATCAGCCCCAGCATTTT.